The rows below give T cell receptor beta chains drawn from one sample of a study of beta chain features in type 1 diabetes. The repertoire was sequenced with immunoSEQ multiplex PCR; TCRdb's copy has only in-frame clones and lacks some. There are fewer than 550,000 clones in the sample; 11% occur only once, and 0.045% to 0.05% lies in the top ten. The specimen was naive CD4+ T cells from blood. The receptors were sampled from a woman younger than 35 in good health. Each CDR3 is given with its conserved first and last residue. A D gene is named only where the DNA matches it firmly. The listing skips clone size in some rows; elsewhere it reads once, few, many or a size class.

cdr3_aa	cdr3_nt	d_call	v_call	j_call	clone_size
CASSASGTGYDEQFF	TGCGCCAGCAGCGCCTCCGGGACAGGGTATGATGAGCAGTTCTTC	TRBD1	TRBV5-1	TRBJ2-1	.
CASSSTPPGGAGNTIYF	TGTGCCAGCAGTTCAACCCCCCCGGGTGGAGCTGGAAACACCATATATTTT	.	TRBV27	TRBJ1-3	.
CASSLGTGDTGELFF	TGTGCCAGCAGCCTCGGGACAGGGGACACCGGGGAGCTGTTTTTT	TRBD1	TRBV7-9	TRBJ2-2	.
CASSQEVRLTYGYTF	TGTGCCAGCAGCCAAGAAGTCAGACTTACGTATGGCTACACCTTC	.	TRBV14	TRBJ1-2	.
CATSREGSYEQYF	TGTGCCACCAGCAGAGAGGGATCCTACGAGCAGTACTTC	.	TRBV15	TRBJ2-7	.
CASSEAGLVPGELFF	TGTGCCAGCAGTGAAGCAGGGCTAGTACCCGGGGAGCTGTTTTTT	.	TRBV6-1	TRBJ2-2	.
CASSIRQSSTTGELFF	TGTGCCAGTAGTATCCGACAGAGTTCGACCACCGGGGAGCTGTTTTTT	.	TRBV19	TRBJ2-2	.
CASSGGKETQYF	TGTGCCAGCAGCGGCGGGAAGGAGACCCAGTACTTC	.	TRBV6-5	TRBJ2-5	.
CASSPGGTSQETQYF	TGCGCCAGCAGCCCCGGGGGGACATCCCAAGAGACCCAGTACTTC	.	TRBV5-1	TRBJ2-5	few
CASSARTGNYGYTF	TGTGCCAGCAGTGCCCGGACAGGGAACTATGGCTACACCTTC	TRBD1	TRBV2	TRBJ1-2	.
CSVGDRAGTGELFF	TGCAGCGTTGGGGACAGGGCGGGAACCGGGGAGCTGTTTTTT	TRBD1	TRBV29-1	TRBJ2-2	few
CASSQEPVGANVLTF	TGTGCCAGCAGCCAAGAGCCAGTCGGGGCCAACGTCCTGACTTTC	.	TRBV4-2	TRBJ2-6	.
CASSHRYYLDEQFF	TGCGCCAGCAGCCACAGGTACTATTTGGATGAGCAGTTCTTC	.	TRBV4-3	TRBJ2-1	.
CASSHGTPGQETQYF	TGTGCCAGCAGCCATGGCACCCCGGGCCAAGAGACCCAGTACTTC	.	TRBV6-1	TRBJ2-5	.
CASSFTLAGSVTDTQYF	TGCGCCAGCAGCTTTACACTAGCGGGATCAGTCACAGATACGCAGTATTTT	TRBD2	TRBV5-1	TRBJ2-3	.
CASSPYDPATGELFF	TGTGCCAGCAGTCCCTACGATCCCGCAACCGGGGAGCTGTTTTTT	.	TRBV27	TRBJ2-2	few
CAWTGACEQYF	TGTGCCTGGACGGGAGCTTGCGAGCAGTACTTC	.	TRBV30	TRBJ2-7	.
CASVPRTGVDNEQFF	TGCGCCAGCGTCCCTCGGACCGGGGTCGACAATGAGCAGTTCTTC	.	TRBV5-1	TRBJ2-1	few
CASSLAGTVPYNEQFF	TGCGCCAGCAGCTTGGCCGGGACGGTACCCTACAATGAGCAGTTCTTC	.	TRBV5-1	TRBJ2-1	few
CASSQNEGEKLFF	TGTGCCAGCAGCCAAAATGAGGGTGAAAAACTGTTTTTT	.	TRBV14	TRBJ1-4	.
CASSQDLLGRPSGNTIYF	TGCGCCAGCAGCCAAGATCTTCTCGGACGCCCGTCTGGAAACACCATATATTTT	.	TRBV4-3	TRBJ1-3	few
CSASTWEPQHF	TGCAGTGCCTCTACCTGGGAGCCCCAGCATTTT	.	TRBV20-1	TRBJ1-5	few
CSVEDWRGEQFF	TGCAGCGTTGAAGATTGGCGGGGAGAGCAGTTCTTC	.	TRBV29-1	TRBJ2-1	few
CASSPWRQNEAFF	TGTGCCAGCAGCCCGTGGAGACAGAATGAAGCTTTCTTT	.	TRBV5-4	TRBJ1-1	.
CASGDSLLAKNIQYF	TGTGCCAGCGGGGACAGCCTTCTAGCCAAAAACATTCAGTACTTC	TRBD1	TRBV6-6	TRBJ2-4	few
CASSFRTGDTEAFF	TGTGCCAGCAGCTTCAGGACAGGGGACACTGAAGCTTTCTTT	TRBD1	TRBV5-4	TRBJ1-1	.
CASSPSGNSPLHF	TGTGCCAGCAGCCCTAGCGGAAATTCACCCCTCCACTTT	.	TRBV7-3	TRBJ1-6	.
CASSQGQRNQPQHF	TGCGCCAGCAGCCAAGGGCAGCGTAATCAGCCCCAGCATTTT	.	TRBV4-3	TRBJ1-5	.
CASSTRTGGSIGGYTF	TGTGCCAGCAGCACTAGGACAGGGGGCTCGATCGGTGGCTACACCTTC	TRBD1	TRBV7-8	TRBJ1-2	few
CASSQGLAGSETQYF	TGCGCCAGCAGCCAAGGACTAGCGGGTTCAGAGACCCAGTACTTC	TRBD2	TRBV4-1	TRBJ2-5	.
CASSLAGPNYGYTF	TGTGCCAGCAGCTTAGCAGGGCCCAACTATGGCTACACCTTC	.	TRBV7-9	TRBJ1-2	.
CASSLPGKPSTEAFF	TGTGCCAGCAGTTTACCAGGGAAACCCAGCACTGAAGCTTTCTTT	.	TRBV28	TRBJ1-1	few
CASTTPSGRGPDTQYF	TGTGCCAGCACCACACCCTCCGGCAGGGGGCCAGATACGCAGTATTTT	TRBD1	TRBV7-9	TRBJ2-3	few
CASSQGMTGGINEQYF	TGTGCCAGCAGCCAAGGAATGACAGGGGGTATCAACGAGCAGTACTTC	TRBD1	TRBV14	TRBJ2-7	.
CAWSTWQGYRYGYTF	TGTGCCTGGAGTACGTGGCAGGGTTATCGGTATGGCTACACCTTC	.	TRBV30	TRBJ1-2	.
CASSPRARGTEAFF	TGTGCCAGCAGCCCACGGGCAAGAGGCACTGAAGCTTTCTTT	.	TRBV7-2	TRBJ1-1	.
CASSQEPQETQYF	TGTGCCAGCAGCCAAGAACCTCAAGAGACCCAGTACTTC	.	TRBV9	TRBJ2-5	.
CASSPLGTKNSPLHF	TGTGCCAGCAGTCCCCTCGGGACCAAGAATTCACCCCTCCACTTT	.	TRBV7-9	TRBJ1-6	few
CASSPQPTYEQYF	TGTGCCAGCAGCCCCCAGCCCACCTACGAGCAGTACTTC	.	TRBV5-5	TRBJ2-7	few
CASSVVQDNYGYTF	TGTGCCAGCAGCGTAGTCCAGGATAACTATGGCTACACCTTC	.	TRBV9	TRBJ1-2	.
CASRTQMNTEAFF	TGTGCCAGCAGGACCCAGATGAACACTGAAGCTTTCTTT	.	TRBV2	TRBJ1-1	few
CASSLKGIVLTDTQYF	TGTGCCAGCAGCTTAAAGGGAATAGTCCTTACAGATACGCAGTATTTT	.	TRBV7-2	TRBJ2-3	.
CASTLQPVFQYF	TGTGCCAGCACTCTACAGCCGGTTTTCCAGTACTTC	.	TRBV2	TRBJ2-5	.
CASSLRDSHSYNEQFF	TGTGCCAGCAGTTTAAGGGACTCCCACTCCTACAATGAGCAGTTCTTC	.	TRBV27	TRBJ2-1	few
CASSLGQGEAFF	TGTGCCAGCAGCTTGGGACAGGGTGAAGCTTTCTTT	TRBD1	TRBV6-5	TRBJ1-1	few
CASWDRGVQPQHF	TGTGCCAGTTGGGACAGGGGTGTTCAGCCCCAGCATTTT	TRBD1	TRBV6-1	TRBJ1-5	.
CASSRWVTGANVLTF	TGTGCCAGCAGTCGGTGGGTGACTGGGGCCAACGTCCTGACTTTC	.	TRBV27	TRBJ2-6	.
CASSLVGPSDTQYF	TGCGCCAGCAGCTTGGTGGGACCATCAGATACGCAGTATTTT	.	TRBV5-1	TRBJ2-3	.
CASSPQREGEQFF	TGTGCCAGCAGCCCACAGCGGGAGGGTGAGCAGTTCTTC	TRBD2	TRBV7-2	TRBJ2-1	.
CASSSYGSTYEQYF	TGTGCCAGCAGCTCTTACGGGTCCACCTACGAGCAGTACTTC	.	TRBV7-2	TRBJ2-7	few
CASSQDPEGAPLFF	TGCGCCAGCAGCCAAGACCCTGAGGGGGCCCCGCTGTTTTTT	TRBD1	TRBV4-3	TRBJ2-2	.
CASRDYTEAFF	TGTGCCAGCAGGGATTACACTGAAGCTTTCTTT	.	TRBV25-1	TRBJ1-1	few
CSVRTGSNQPQHF	TGCAGCGTACGAACAGGGAGCAATCAGCCCCAGCATTTT	.	TRBV29-1	TRBJ1-5	.
CASSPTPSGAYEQYF	TGTGCCAGCTCACCAACGCCTAGCGGTGCCTACGAGCAGTACTTC	TRBD2	TRBV18	TRBJ2-7	few
CASSGTDNQPQHF	TGTGCCAGCAGCGGGACAGACAATCAGCCCCAGCATTTT	.	TRBV9	TRBJ1-5	few